This TCR beta chain originates from a study of long-term antiretroviral therapy in people with HIV. V lost 5 bases and J lost 3; bases outside the gene matches: 8. From germline, CDR1 is KGHSH and CDR2 LQKENI. The CDR3 loop spans 15 amino acids. A v3.0 immunoSEQ assay was performed at survey level. TCRdb's copy holds only in-frame clones and misses some; the assay was immunoSEQ multiplex PCR. The profile shows approximately 41,000 clones, 75% to 90% of them singletons. The material was unsorted PBMCs, obtained 1.5 years after starting antiretroviral therapy. The rearrangement uses TRBV18 and TRBJ2-3; 7 bases fit TRBD2. The source is a man between 18 and 35 years old with HIV. CDR3 DNA: TGTGCCAGCTCAGACCTTAACGGGAGGACAGATACGCAGTATTTT. Encoded protein: CASSDLNGRTDTQYF.